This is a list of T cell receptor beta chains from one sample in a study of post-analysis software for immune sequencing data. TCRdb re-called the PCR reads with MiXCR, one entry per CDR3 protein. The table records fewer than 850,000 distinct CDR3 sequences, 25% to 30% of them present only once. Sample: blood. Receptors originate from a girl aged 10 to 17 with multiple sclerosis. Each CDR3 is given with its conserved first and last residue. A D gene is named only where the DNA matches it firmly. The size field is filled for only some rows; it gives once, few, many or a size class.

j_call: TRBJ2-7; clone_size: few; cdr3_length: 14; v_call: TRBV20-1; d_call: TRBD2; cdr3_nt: TGCAGTGCTAGTATACTAGCGGGTCCCTACGAGCAGTACTTC; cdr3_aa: CSASILAGPYEQYF
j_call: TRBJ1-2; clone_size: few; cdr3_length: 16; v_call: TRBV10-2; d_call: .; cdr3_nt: TGCGCCAGCGGTGCTCGACCGCCGTCGCTTGAGGATGGCTACACCTTC; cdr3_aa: CASGARPPSLEDGYTF
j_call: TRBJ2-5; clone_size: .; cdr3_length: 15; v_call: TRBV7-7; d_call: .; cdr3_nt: TGTGCCAGCAGCTTAGGGGTTTTGGCAGAAGAGACCCAGTACTTC; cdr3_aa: CASSLGVLAEETQYF
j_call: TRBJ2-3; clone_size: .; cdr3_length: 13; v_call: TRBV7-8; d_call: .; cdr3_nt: TGTGCCAGCAGCTTAGACGGGGGAGGTACGCAGTATTTT; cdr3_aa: CASSLDGGGTQYF
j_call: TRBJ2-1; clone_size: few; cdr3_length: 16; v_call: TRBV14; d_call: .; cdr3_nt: TGTGCCAGCAGCCAATTTGTGGGAAGCGACTACAATGAGCAGTTCTTC; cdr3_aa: CASSQFVGSDYNEQFF
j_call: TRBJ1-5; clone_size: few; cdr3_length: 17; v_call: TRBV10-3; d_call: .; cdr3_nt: TGTGCCATCAGTGAGTCGAATCAGGGGCGCGACAATCAGCCCCAGCATTTT; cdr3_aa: CAISESNQGRDNQPQHF
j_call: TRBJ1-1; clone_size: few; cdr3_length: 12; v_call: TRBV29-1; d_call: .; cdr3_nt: TGCAGCGGGGGACGGGAGGCGGCTGAAGCTTTCTTT; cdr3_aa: CSGGREAAEAFF
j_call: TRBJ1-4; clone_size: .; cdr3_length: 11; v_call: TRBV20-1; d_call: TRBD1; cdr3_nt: TGCAGTGCTAGACAGGACAGGGGTTTGTTTTTT; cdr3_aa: CSARQDRGLFF
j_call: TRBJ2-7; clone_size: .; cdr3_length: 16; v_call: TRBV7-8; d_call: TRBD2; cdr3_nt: TGTGCCAGCAGCTTAAGGGGAGGGTTTAGCTCCTACGAGCAGTACTTC; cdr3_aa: CASSLRGGFSSYEQYF
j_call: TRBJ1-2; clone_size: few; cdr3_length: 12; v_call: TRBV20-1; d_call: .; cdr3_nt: TGCAGTGCGGAAAGGGTGGACTATGGCTACACCTTC; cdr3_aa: CSAERVDYGYTF
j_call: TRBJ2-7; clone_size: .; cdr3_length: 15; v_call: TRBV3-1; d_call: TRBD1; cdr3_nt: TGTGCCAGCAGCCGTACAGGGGGGATTTCCTACGAGCAGTACTTC; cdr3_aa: CASSRTGGISYEQYF
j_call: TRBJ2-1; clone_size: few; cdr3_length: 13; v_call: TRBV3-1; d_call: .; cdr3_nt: TGTGCCAGCAGCCGAACCATTTACAATGAGCAGTTCTTC; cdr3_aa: CASSRTIYNEQFF
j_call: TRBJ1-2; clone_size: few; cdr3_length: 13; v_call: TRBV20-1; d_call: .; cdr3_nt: TGCAGTGCTAGGGACCGCGATAACTATGGCTACACCTTC; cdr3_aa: CSARDRDNYGYTF
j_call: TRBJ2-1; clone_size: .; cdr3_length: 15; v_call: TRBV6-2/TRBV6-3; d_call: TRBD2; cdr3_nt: TGTGCCAGCAGTTACTCGTCTAGCGGCAATGAGGGTACGTTCTTC; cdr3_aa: CASSYSSSGNEGTFF